This T cell receptor beta chain was captured in a study of OX40 agonist ivuxolimab in advanced cancers. In the study overall: The study treated patients with ivuxolimab, an agonistic anti-OX40 (CD134) antibody.

The V end lost 1 base, the J end lost 3 bases, and 13 bases lay between the germline ends. Germline CDR1 LGHNA, CDR2 YSLEER. The CDR3 contains 15 residues. Clones were sequenced by immunoSEQ multiplex PCR, and TCRdb holds only the in-frame ones, with some missing. Of over 80,000 clones in the sample, around 90% are singletons; the top ten hold approximately 0.43%. Study observations and caveats: CD8+ T cells (on average) carried more expanded clones than CD4+ T cells.

As concerns this clone: What it binds is unknown.

The chain has TRBV4-3 and TRBJ2-7; no firm D call. The sequencing used CD4+ or CD8+ T cells sorted from blood, collected in a trial of the OX40 agonist ivuxolimab. The sequence came from an adult with an advanced solid tumor such as melanoma, head and neck, liver or kidney cancer. The CDR3 nucleotides read TGCGCCAGCAGCCAAGGGGCAGGAGATGGCTACGAGCAGTACTTC. It specifies CASSQGAGDGYEQYF.